A single T cell receptor (beta chain) is shown here with its context. Per the germline V gene, CDR1 is ENHRY and CDR2 is SYGVKD. This CDR3 is built from 13 residues. V dropped 10 bases and J dropped 4 bases, with 15 bases sitting between them. This specimen comes from a study of OX40 agonist ivuxolimab in advanced cancers. Overall study: People in dose escalation had one of these cancers: hepatocellular carcinoma, melanoma, renal cell or head and neck cancer. Previous treatment with anti-PD-1, anti-PD-L1 or anti-CTLA-4 therapy was allowed; 40% had received some.

The table came from immunoSEQ multiplex PCR; TCRdb's copy has only in-frame clones and leaves some out. The sample lists 40,000 to 60,000 clones, around 80% occurring once. This specimen was CD4+ or CD8+ T cells sorted from blood, taken in a trial of the OX40 agonist ivuxolimab. This sequence originates from an adult with an advanced solid tumor such as melanoma, head and neck, liver or kidney cancer. V gene TRBV10-3 combines with J gene TRBJ2-3, with D maybe TRBD2 (5 bases). The CDR3 sequence is CATKGGAADTQYF. DNA of the CDR3: TGTGCCACTAAAGGAGGAGCGGCAGATACGCAGTATTTT.